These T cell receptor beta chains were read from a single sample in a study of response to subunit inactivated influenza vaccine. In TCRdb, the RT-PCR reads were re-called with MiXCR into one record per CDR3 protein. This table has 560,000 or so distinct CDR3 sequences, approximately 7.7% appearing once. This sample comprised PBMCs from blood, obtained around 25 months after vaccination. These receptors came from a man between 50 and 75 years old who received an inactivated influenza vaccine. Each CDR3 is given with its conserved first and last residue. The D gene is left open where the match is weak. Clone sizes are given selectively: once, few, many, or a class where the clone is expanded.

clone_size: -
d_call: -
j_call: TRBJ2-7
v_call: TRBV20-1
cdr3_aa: CSAPTHISSYEQYF
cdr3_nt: TGCAGTGCCCCGACCCATATTAGCTCCTACGAGCAGTACTTC

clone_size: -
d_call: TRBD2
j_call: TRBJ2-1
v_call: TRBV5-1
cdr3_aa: CASSSASGGRYNEQFF
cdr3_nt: TGCGCCAGCAGCTCTGCTAGCGGGGGGCGGTACAATGAGCAGTTCTTC

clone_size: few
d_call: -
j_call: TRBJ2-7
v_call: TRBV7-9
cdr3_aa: CASSSYTDSKQYF
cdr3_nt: TGTGCCAGCAGCTCGTATACGGACTCTAAGCAGTACTTC

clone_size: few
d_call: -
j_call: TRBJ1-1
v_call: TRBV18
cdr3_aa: CASSPNRQTEAFF
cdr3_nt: TGTGCCAGCTCACCGAACAGACAAACGGAAGCTTTCTTT

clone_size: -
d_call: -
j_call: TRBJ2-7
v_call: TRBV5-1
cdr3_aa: CASSQTLDYEQYF
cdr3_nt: TGCGCCAGCAGCCAGACACTGGACTACGAGCAGTACTTC

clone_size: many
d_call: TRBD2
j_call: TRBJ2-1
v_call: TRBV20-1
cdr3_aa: CSAFSGLSYNEQFF
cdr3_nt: TGCAGTGCGTTTAGCGGGCTCTCCTACAATGAGCAGTTCTTC

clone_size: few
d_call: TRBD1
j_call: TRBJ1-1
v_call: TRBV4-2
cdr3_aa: CASSQAGTGLNTEAFF
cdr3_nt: TGTGCCAGCAGCCAAGCCGGGACAGGATTGAACACTGAAGCTTTCTTT

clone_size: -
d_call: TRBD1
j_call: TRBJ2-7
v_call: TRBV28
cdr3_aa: CASSPGWGQGAQQYF
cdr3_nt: TGTGCCAGCAGCCCCGGGTGGGGACAGGGGGCCCAGCAGTACTTC

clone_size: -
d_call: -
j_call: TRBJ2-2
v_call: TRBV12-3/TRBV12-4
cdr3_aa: CASSPDWLNPGELFF
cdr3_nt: TGTGCCAGCAGCCCGGACTGGTTAAATCCCGGGGAGCTGTTTTTT

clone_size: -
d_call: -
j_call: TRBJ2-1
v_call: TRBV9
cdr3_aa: CASSVIGDEQFF
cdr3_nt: TGTGCCAGCAGCGTGATAGGGGACGAGCAGTTCTTC

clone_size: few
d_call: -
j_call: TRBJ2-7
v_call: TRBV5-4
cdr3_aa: CASSQQGPPYEQYF
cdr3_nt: TGTGCCAGCAGCCAACAGGGTCCCCCCTACGAGCAGTACTTC

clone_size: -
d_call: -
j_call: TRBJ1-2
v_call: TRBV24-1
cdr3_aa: CATSDSRSGGYTF
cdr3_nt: TGTGCCACCAGTGATTCCCGGAGTGGGGGCTACACCTTC

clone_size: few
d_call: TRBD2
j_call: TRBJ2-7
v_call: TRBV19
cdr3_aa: CASSERGGLRSEQYF
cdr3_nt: TGTGCCAGTTCGGAGCGGGGGGGGCTACGGAGCGAGCAGTACTTC

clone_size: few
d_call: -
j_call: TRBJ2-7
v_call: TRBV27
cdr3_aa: CASSFGSSGATFEQYF
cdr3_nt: TGTGCCAGCAGTTTTGGCAGTTCGGGGGCGACGTTCGAGCAGTACTTC

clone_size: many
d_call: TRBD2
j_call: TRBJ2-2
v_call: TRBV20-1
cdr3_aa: CSARAGLAALTGELFF
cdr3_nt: TGCAGTGCTAGAGCTGGACTAGCGGCCCTCACCGGGGAGCTGTTTTTT

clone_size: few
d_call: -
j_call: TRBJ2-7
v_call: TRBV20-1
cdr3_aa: CSARDHLATGLIYEQYF
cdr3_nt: TGCAGTGCTAGAGATCATTTAGCCACAGGTCTTATCTACGAGCAGTACTTC

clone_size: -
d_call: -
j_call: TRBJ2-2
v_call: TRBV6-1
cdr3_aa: CASRQPGQNTGELFF
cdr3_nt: TGTGCCAGCAGGCAGCCGGGCCAGAACACCGGGGAGCTGTTTTTT

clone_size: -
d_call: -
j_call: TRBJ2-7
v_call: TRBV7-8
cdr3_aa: CASSKNSEQYF
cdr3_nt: TGTGCCAGCAGCAAAAACAGCGAGCAGTACTTC

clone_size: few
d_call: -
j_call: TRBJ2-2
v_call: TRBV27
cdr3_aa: CASSLTRGSGELFF
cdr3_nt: TGTGCCAGCAGTTTAACACGGGGGTCCGGGGAGCTGTTTTTT

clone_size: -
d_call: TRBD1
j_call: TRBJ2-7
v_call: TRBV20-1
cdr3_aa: CSARLWRDRTYEQYF
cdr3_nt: TGCAGTGCTAGACTTTGGCGGGACAGGACCTACGAGCAGTACTTC

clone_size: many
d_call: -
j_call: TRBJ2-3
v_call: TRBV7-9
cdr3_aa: CASSLDSSSTDTQYF
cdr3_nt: TGTGCCAGCAGCTTAGACAGTTCTAGCACAGATACGCAGTATTTT

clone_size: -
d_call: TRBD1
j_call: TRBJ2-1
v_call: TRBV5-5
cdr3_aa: CASSPTFGTGVWEQFF
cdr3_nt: TGTGCCAGCAGCCCGACCTTTGGGACAGGGGTATGGGAGCAGTTCTTC

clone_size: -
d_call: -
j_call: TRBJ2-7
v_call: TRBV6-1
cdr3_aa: CASSEDIGGRGEQYF
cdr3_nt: TGTGCCAGCAGTGAAGATATCGGGGGGCGGGGGGAGCAGTACTTC

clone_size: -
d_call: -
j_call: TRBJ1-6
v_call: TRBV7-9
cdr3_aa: CASSRPSGVGNSPLHF
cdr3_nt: TGTGCCAGCAGCCGACCTAGCGGGGTTGGGAATTCACCCCTCCACTTT

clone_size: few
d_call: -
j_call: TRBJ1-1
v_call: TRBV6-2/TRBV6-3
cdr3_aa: CASTPRGVTNTEAFF
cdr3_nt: TGTGCCAGCACCCCGAGGGGCGTAACTAACACTGAAGCTTTCTTT

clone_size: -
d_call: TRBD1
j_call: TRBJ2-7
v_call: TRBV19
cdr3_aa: CASSSKPGQSYEQYF
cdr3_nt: TGTGCCAGTAGTAGCAAACCGGGACAGAGCTACGAGCAGTACTTC

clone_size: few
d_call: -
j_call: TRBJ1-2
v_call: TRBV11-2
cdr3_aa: CASSLSANRAGNYGYTF
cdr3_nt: TGTGCCAGCAGCTTATCGGCCAATCGGGCTGGTAACTATGGCTACACCTTC

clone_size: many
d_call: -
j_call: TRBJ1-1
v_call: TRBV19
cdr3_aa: CASSARVDTEAFF
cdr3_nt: TGTGCCAGTAGTGCCAGGGTTGACACTGAAGCTTTCTTT

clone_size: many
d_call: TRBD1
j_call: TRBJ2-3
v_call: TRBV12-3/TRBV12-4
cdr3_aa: CASSVGATGARTDTQYF
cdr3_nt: TGTGCCAGCAGTGTGGGCGCTACAGGGGCCAGAACAGATACGCAGTATTTT

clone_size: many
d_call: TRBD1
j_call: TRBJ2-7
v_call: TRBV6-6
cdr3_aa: CLAVGTGGEQYF
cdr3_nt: TGTTTAGCAGTCGGGACAGGAGGCGAGCAGTACTTC

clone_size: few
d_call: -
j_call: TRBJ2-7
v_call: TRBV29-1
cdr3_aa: CSVRRGGGSYEQYF
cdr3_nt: TGCAGCGTCCGGCGGGGCGGTGGCTCCTACGAGCAGTACTTC

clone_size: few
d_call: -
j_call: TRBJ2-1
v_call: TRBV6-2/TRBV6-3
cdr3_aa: CASRPPWRSYNEQFF
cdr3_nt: TGTGCCAGCAGACCGCCATGGCGCTCCTACAATGAGCAGTTCTTC

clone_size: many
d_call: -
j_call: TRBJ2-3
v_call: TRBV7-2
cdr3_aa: CASSDDSDAQYF
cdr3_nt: TGTGCCAGCAGCGACGATAGCGACGCGCAGTATTTT

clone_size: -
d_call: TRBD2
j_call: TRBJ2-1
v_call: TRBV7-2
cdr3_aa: CASSSGLVFGEQFF
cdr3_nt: TGTGCCAGCAGCTCCGGACTAGTTTTTGGTGAGCAGTTCTTC

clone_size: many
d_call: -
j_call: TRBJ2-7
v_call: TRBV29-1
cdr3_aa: CSVQYAGRGAYEQYF
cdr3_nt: TGCAGCGTACAATACGCAGGTAGAGGAGCCTACGAGCAGTACTTC

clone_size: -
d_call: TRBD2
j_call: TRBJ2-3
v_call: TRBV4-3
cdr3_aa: CASSLGEGEGDTQYF
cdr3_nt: TGCGCCAGCAGCCTAGGGGAGGGCGAAGGAGATACGCAGTATTTT

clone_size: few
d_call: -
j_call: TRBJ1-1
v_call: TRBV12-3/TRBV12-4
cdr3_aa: CASSQGLLNTEAFF
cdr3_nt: TGTGCCAGCAGCCAAGGGCTCTTGAACACTGAAGCTTTCTTT

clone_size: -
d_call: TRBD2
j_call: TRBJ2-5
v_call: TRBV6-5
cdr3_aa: CASSYRRGGHPQYF
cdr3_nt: TGTGCCAGCAGTTACCGGCGGGGGGGCCATCCCCAGTACTTC

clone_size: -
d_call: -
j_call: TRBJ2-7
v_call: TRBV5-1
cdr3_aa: CASNFDRGEQYF
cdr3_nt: TGCGCCAGCAACTTCGACAGAGGCGAGCAGTACTTC

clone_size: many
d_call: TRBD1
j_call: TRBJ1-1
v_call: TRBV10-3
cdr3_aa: CAISRTGEDTEAFF
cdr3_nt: TGTGCCATCAGTAGGACAGGGGAGGACACTGAAGCTTTCTTT

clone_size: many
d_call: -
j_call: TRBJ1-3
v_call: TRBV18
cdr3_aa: CASSLDRPVGNTIYF
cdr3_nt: TGTGCCAGCTCACTTGACCGGCCCGTAGGGAACACCATATATTTT

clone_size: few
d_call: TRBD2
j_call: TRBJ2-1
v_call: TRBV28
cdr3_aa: CASSPEGTSVYNEQFF
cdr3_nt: TGTGCCAGCAGCCCCGAAGGAACTAGCGTATACAATGAGCAGTTCTTC

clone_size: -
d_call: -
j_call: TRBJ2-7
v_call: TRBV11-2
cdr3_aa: CASSLDSLVSYEQYF
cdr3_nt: TGTGCCAGCAGCTTAGACAGCTTAGTCTCCTACGAGCAGTACTTC

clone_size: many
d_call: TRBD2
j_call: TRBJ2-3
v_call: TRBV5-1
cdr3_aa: CASSPTGTSGIQYF
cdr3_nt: TGCGCCAGCAGCCCAACCGGGACTAGCGGAATACAGTATTTT

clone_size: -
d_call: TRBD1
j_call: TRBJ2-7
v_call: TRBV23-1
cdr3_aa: CASSHRTGTGGYEQYF
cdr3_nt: TGCGCCAGCAGTCACCGAACCGGGACAGGGGGCTACGAGCAGTACTTC

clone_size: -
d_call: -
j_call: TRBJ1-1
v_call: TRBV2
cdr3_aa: CASVSNTEAFF
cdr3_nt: TGTGCCAGCGTCAGTAACACTGAAGCTTTCTTT

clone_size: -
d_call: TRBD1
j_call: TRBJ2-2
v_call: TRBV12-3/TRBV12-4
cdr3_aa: CASSAGAGGSGELFF
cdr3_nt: TGTGCCAGCAGTGCCGGGGCAGGGGGATCCGGGGAGCTGTTTTTT

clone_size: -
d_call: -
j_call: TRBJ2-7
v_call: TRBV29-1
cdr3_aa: CSVARGYPSGEQYF
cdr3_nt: TGCAGCGTTGCTCGGGGGTACCCATCCGGCGAGCAGTACTTC

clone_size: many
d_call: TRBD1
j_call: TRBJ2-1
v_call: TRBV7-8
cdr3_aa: CASTPLDRVRNEQFF
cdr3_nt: TGTGCCAGCACGCCCCTGGACAGGGTGCGCAATGAGCAGTTCTTC

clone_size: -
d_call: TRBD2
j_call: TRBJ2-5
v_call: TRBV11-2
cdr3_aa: CASSWRLGTSGRTETQYF
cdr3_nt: TGTGCCAGCAGCTGGCGATTGGGGACTAGCGGGAGGACCGAGACCCAGTACTTC

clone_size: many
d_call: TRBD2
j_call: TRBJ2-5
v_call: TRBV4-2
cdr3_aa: CASSQDQLAGTKETQYF
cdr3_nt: TGTGCCAGCAGCCAAGATCAACTAGCGGGGACAAAAGAGACCCAGTACTTC

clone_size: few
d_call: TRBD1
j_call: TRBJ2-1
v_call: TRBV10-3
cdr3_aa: CAIERDRAYNEQFF
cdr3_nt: TGTGCCATCGAGCGGGACAGGGCCTACAATGAGCAGTTCTTC